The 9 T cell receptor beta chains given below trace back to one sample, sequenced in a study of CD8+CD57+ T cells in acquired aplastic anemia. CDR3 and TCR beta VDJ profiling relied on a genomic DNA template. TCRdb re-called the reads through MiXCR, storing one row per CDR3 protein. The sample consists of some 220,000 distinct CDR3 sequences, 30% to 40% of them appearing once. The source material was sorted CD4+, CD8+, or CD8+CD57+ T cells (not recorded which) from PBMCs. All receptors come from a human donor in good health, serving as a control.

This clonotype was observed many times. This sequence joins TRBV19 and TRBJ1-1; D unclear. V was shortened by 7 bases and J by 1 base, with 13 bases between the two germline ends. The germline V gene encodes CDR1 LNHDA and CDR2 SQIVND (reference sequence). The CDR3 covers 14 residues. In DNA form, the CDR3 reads TGTGCCAGTAAACGGCGGACGGAGAACACTGAAGCTTTCTTT. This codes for CASKRRTENTEAFF.

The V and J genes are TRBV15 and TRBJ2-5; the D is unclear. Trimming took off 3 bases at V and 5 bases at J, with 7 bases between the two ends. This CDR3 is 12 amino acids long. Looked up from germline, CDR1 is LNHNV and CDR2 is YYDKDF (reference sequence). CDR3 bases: TGTGCCACCAGCAGGAATGGGGAGACCCAGTACTTC. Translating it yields CATSRNGETQYF.

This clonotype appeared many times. The CDR3: CASSLGSENIQYF. CDR3 sequence (DNA): TGTGCCAGCAGCTTAGGAAGCGAAAACATTCAGTACTTC. The J gene is TRBJ2-4, the V gene TRBV7-9; D remains ambiguous. CDR1 is SEHNR, CDR2 FQNEAQ, per germline (reference sequence). The CDR3 consists of 13 residues. Trimming cost V 1 base and J 5 bases, with 6 bases left between them.

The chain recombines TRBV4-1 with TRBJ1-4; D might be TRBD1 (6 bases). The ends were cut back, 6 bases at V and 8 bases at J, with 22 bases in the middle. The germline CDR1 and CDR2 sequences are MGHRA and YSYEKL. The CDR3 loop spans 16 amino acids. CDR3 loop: CASSPMPSGTPEKLFF. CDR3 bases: TGCGCCAGCAGTCCCATGCCCTCCGGGACACCGGAAAAACTGTTTTTT.

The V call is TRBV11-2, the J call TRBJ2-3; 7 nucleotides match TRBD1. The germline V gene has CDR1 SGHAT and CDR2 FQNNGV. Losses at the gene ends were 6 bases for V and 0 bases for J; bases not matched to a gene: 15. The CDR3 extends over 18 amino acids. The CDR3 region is CASRAPRDSYLSTDTQYF. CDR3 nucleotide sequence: TGTGCCAGCAGGGCCCCCAGGGACAGCTACCTTAGCACAGATACGCAGTATTTT.

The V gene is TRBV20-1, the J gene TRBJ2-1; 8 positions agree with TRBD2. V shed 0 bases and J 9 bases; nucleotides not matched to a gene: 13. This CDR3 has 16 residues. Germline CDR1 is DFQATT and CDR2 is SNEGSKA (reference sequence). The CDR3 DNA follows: TGCAGTGCTAGAGATCCTGGCGGGGGGACGGCGGTTGAGCAGTTCTTC. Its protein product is CSARDPGGGTAVEQFF.

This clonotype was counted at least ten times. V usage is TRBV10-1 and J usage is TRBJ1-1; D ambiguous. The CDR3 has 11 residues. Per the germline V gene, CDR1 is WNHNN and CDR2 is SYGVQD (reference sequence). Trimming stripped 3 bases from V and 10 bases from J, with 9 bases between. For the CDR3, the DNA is TGCGCCAGCAGTGACCTCAATGGAGCTTTCTTT. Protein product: CASSDLNGAFF.

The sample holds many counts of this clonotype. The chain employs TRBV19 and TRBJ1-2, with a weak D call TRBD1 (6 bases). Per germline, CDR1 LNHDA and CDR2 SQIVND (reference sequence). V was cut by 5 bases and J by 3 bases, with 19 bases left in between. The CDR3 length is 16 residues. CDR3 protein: CASSSPDRSGHYGYTF. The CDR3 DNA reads TGTGCCAGTAGTTCCCCGGACAGATCCGGGCACTATGGCTACACCTTC.

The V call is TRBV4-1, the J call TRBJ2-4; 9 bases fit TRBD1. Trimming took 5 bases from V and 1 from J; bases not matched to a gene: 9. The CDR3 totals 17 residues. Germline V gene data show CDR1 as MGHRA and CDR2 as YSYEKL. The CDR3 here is CASSTGGGTGAKNIQYF. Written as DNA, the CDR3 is TGCGCCAGCAGCACGGGAGGAGGGACAGGGGCCAAAAACATTCAGTACTTC.